The clone carrying this T cell receptor beta chain was observed a single time. V was pared by 6 bases and J by 5 bases, with 11 bases between. Germline V lookup: CDR1 MNHNY, CDR2 SVGAGI (reference sequence). The CDR3 is made up of 13 amino acids. Using immunoSEQ multiplex PCR, the repertoire was profiled, and TCRdb retains in-frame clones only, with some absent. Among a few hundred thousand clones, about nine tenths were seen once, and the ten largest hold 8% to 13%. This sample stems from a study of blood T cell repertoires in COVID-19. Study summary: Nucleic acid was either cDNA or gDNA, and it came from T cells, B-cell-depleted T cells, or PBMCs.

Participant age was roughly 18 to 89 years, and participants resided in fewer than 30 US areas. Categorization into cohorts depended on clinical history that participants reported. The receptor was derived from a woman aged 18-29 years who had recovered from COVID-19. Sequenced: PBMCs or T cells enriched from blood (not recorded which). J is TRBJ1-5 and V is TRBV6-6; possibly TRBD1 for D (6 bases). CDR3 loop: CASSTGNYQPQHF. The CDR3 DNA reads as TGTGCCAGCAGCACAGGGAACTATCAGCCCCAGCATTTT.